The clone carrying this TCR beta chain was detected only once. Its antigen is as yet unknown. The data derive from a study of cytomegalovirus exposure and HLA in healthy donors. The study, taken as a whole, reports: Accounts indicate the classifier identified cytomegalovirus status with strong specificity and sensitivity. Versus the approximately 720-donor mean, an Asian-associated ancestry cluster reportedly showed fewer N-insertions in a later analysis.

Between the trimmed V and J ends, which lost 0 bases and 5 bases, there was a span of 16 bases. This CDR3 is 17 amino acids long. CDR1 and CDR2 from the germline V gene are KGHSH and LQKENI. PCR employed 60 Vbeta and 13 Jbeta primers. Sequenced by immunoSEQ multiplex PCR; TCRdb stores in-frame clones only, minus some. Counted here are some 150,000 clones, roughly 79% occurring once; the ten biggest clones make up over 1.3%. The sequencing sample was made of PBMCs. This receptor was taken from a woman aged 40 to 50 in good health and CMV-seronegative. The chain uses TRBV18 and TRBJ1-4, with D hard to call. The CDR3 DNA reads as TGTGCCAGCTCACCACCGTTCTTTCCTGGAGGAAATGAAAAACTGTTTTTT. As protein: CASSPPFFPGGNEKLFF.